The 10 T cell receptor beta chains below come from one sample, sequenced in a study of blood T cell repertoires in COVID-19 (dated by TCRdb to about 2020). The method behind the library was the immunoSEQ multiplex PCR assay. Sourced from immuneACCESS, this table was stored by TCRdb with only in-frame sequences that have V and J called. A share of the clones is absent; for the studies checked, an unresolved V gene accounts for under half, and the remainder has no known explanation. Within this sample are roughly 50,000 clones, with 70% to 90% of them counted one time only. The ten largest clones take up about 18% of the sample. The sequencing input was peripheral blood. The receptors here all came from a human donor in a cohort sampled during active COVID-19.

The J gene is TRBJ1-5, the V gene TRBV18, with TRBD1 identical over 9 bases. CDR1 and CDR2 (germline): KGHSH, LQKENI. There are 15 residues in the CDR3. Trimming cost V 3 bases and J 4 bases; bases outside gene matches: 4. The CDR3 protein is CASSPTGGENQPQHF. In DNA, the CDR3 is TGTGCCAGCTCACCGACAGGGGGGGAGAATCAGCCCCAGCATTTT.

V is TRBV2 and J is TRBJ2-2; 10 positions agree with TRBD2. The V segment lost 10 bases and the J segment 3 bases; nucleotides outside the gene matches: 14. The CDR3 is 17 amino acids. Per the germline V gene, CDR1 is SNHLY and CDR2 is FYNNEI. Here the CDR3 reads CATYFATSGADTGELFF. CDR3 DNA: TGTGCCACATACTTCGCCACTAGCGGGGCGGACACCGGGGAGCTGTTTTTT.

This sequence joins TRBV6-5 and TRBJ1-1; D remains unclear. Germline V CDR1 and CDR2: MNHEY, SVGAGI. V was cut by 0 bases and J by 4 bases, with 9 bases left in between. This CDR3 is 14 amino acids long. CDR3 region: CASSYSGRSTEAFF. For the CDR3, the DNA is TGTGCCAGCAGTTACTCGGGGAGATCCACTGAAGCTTTCTTT.

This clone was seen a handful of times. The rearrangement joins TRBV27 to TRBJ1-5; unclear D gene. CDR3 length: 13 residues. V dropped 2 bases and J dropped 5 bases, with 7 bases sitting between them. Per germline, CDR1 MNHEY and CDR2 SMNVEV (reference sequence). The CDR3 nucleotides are TGTGCCAGCAGTTTAATTTCCGATCAGCCCCAGCATTTT. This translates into CASSLISDQPQHF.

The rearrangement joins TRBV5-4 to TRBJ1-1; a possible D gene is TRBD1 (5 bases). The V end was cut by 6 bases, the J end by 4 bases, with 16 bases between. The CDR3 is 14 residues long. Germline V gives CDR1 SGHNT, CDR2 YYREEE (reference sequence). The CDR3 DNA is TGTGCCAGCACTCGCGGGGGACGGGCCACTGAAGCTTTCTTT. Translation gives CASTRGGRATEAFF. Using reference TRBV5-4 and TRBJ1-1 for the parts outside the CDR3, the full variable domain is ETGVTQSPTHLIKTRGQQVTLRCSSQSGHNTVSWYQQALGQGPQFIFQYYREEENGRGNFPPRFSGLQFPNYSSELNVNALELDDSALYLCASTRGGRATEAFFGQGTRLTVV.

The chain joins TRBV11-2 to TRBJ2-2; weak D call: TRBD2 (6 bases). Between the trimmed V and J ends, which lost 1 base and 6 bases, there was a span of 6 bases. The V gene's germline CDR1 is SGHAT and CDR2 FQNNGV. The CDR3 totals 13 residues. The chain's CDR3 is CASSLGEAGELFF. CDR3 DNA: TGTGCCAGCAGCTTAGGGGAGGCCGGGGAGCTGTTTTTT. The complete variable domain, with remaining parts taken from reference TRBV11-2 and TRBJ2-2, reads EAGVAQSPRYKIIEKRQSVAFWCNPISGHATLYWYQQILGQGPKLLIQFQNNGVVDDSQLPKDRFSAERLKGVDSTLKIQPAKLEDSAVYLCASSLGEAGELFFGEGSRLTVL.

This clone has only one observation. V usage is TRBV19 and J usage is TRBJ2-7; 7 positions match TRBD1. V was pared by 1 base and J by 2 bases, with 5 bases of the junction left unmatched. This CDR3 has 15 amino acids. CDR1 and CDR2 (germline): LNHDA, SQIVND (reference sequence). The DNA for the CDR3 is TGTGCCAGTAGTATAGGGACAGGTGAAACCTACGAGCAGTACTTC. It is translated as CASSIGTGETYEQYF.

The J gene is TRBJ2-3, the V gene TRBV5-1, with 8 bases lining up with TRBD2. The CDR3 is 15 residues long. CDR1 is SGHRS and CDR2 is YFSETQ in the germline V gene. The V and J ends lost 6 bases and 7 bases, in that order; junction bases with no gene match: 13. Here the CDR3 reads CASTRDGGDRYTQYF. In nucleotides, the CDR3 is TGCGCCAGCACCCGGGACGGGGGGGACCGATATACGCAGTATTTT.

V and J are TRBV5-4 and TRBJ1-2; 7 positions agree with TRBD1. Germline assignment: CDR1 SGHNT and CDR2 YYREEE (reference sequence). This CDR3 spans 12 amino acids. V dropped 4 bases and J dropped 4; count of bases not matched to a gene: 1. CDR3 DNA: TGTGCCAGCAGCGACAGGGCCTATGGCTACACCTTC. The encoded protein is CASSDRAYGYTF.

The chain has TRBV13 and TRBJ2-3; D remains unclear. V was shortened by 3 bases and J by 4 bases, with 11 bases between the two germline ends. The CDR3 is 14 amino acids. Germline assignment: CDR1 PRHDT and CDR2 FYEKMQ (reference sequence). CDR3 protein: CASSFPTVSDTQYF. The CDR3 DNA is TGTGCCAGCAGCTTCCCCACAGTGTCAGATACGCAGTATTTT.